This TCR beta chain was sequenced in a study of STAT3 mutations in large granular lymphocyte leukemia. The CDR3 sequence is 11 residues long. The V and J ends lost 3 bases and 5 bases respectively, with 5 bases between them. Germline V lookup: CDR1 MNHEY, CDR2 SMNVEV (reference sequence). Clones were read by immunoSEQ multiplex PCR, and TCRdb kept only the in-frame ones, dropping some. The repertoire holds more than 3,500 clones, with roughly 87% as singletons. Whole-study findings and limits: In several patients, dominant TCR clone burden exceeded STAT3 mutant burden, suggesting STAT3 mutation arose secondarily. In T-cell large granular lymphocyte leukemia, about half of patients showed multiple immunodominant subclonotypes.

Remarks on this clone: Its antigen is unknown.

Material for sequencing was peripheral blood mononuclear cells. This clonotype was obtained from a boy aged 5-17 years with T-cell large granular lymphocyte leukemia. Some clones in this sample may be carry-over from other donors' samples. The V and J genes are TRBV27 and TRBJ2-7; D not certain. The CDR3 loop is CASSFGNEQYF. In DNA form, the CDR3 reads TGTGCCAGCAGTTTTGGAAACGAGCAGTACTTC.